The entry that follows covers one TCR beta chain sequence. These data are taken from a study of blood T cell repertoires in COVID-19. Study summary: Whether acute or convalescent, the COVID-19 samples came from the United States, Italy and Spain.

Source study methods: Amplification with reference gene primers provided the estimates of nucleated cell counts. TCRdb's table, derived via immunoSEQ multiplex PCR, lists solely in-frame clones and lacks some. That table gives V, J and clone size, and the DNA gave D and trimming. The table includes around 55,000 clones, 80% to 85% detected once. Germline V gene lookup returns CDR1 MNHNY and CDR2 SVGAGI (reference sequence). The CDR3 spans 16 residues. Trimming removed 0 bases from V and 4 bases from J; junction bases left unmatched: 6. This receptor was identified in a human donor in a cohort sampled during active or convalescent COVID-19. The chain has TRBV6-6 and TRBJ1-3; 7 bases agree with TRBD1. The sample comprised peripheral blood. The CDR3 loop is CASSYSTTGSGNTIYF. The CDR3 DNA sequence: TGTGCCAGCAGTTACTCGACGACAGGGTCCGGAAACACCATATATTTT.